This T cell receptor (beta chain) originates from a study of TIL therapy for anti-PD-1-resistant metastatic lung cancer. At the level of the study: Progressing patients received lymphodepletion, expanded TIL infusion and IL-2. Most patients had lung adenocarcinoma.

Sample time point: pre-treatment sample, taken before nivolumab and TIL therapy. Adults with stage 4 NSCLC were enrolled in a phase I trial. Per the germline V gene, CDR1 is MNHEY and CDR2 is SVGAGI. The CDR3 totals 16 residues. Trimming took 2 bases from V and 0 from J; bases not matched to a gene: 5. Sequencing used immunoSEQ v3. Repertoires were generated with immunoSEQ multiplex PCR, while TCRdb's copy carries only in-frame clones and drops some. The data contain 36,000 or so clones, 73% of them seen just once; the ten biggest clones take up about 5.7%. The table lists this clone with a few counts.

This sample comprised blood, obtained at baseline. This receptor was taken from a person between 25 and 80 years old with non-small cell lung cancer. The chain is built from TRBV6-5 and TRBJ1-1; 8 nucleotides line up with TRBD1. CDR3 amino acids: CASSYRQGRMNTEAFF. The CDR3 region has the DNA TGTGCCAGCAGTTACAGACAGGGGAGGATGAACACTGAAGCTTTCTTT.